This T cell receptor (beta chain) was sequenced in a study of T cells expressing NK-cell markers. The wider study: Seven HCMV-seropositive donors and one seronegative donor made up the eight sequenced donors.

The study's findings and limits: Over 5 donors showed dominant NKG2C+ clonotypes comprising about 1.0-7.5% of their CD8+ T cells.

The V gene's germline CDR1 is LGHDT and CDR2 YNNKEL (reference sequence). The CDR3 consists of 14 residues. TCRdb re-called the 5' RACE reads and catalogs CDR3 proteins one per entry, DNA excluded. The sample shows fewer than 200,000 distinct CDR3 sequences, and approximately 17% sits with its ten largest clones. Note on this clonotype: Antigen specificity is unknown.

The sample was blood T cells: a sorted CD56 or NKG2C T cell subset, CD4+ or CD8+ T cells, or bulk PBMC T cells (not recorded which). The rearrangement joins TRBV3-1 to TRBJ1-1; TCRdb indicates TRBD1, and absent DNA this call remains unverified. The clonotype originates from a woman between 18 and 75 years old in good health. CDR3 residues: CASSQVNRGTEAFF.